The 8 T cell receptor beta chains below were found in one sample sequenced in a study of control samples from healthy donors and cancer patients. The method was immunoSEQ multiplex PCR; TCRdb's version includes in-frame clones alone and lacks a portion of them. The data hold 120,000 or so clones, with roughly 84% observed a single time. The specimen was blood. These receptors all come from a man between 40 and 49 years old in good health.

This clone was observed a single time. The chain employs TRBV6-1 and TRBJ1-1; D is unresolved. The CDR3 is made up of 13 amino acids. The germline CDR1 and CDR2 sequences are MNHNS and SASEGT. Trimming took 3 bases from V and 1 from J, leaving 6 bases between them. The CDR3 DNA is TGTGCCAGCAGTGATTACTGGAACACTGAAGCTTTCTTT. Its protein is CASSDYWNTEAFF.

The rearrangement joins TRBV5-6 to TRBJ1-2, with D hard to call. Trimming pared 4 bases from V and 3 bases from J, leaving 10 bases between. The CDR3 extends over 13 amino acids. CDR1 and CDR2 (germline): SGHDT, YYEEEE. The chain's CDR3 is CASSPDVDYGYTF. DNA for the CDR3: TGTGCCAGCAGCCCGGACGTGGACTATGGCTACACCTTC.

The CDR3, as DNA: TGTGCCACCAGTGATTCCGGGACTAGCGGGGGAAATAGTGAGCAGTTCTTC. The encoded protein is CATSDSGTSGGNSEQFF. This rearrangement joins TRBV24-1 to TRBJ2-1; TRBD2 matches at 14 bases. The germline CDR1 and CDR2 sequences are KGHDR and SFDVKD. V was clipped by 2 bases and J by 9 bases; unmatched bases: 8. The CDR3 contains 17 residues.

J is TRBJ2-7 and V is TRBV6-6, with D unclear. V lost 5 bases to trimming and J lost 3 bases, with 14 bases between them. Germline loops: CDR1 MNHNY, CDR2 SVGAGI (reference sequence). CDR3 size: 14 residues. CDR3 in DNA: TGTGCCAGCAGTGCAACAGAAAACGGCTACGAGCAGTACTTC. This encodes CASSATENGYEQYF.

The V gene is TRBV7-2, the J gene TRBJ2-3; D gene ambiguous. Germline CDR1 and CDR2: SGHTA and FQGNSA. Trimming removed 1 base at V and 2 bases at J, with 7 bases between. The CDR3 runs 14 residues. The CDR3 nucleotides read TGTGCCAGCAGCTTAGAGGGAACCACAGATACGCAGTATTTT. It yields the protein CASSLEGTTDTQYF.

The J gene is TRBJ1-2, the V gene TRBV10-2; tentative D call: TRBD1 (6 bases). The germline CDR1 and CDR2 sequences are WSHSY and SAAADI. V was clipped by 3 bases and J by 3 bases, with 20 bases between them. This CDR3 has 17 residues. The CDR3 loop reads CASSDPHRGASYYGYTF. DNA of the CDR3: TGCGCCAGCAGTGACCCCCATCGGGGGGCGTCCTACTATGGCTACACCTTC.

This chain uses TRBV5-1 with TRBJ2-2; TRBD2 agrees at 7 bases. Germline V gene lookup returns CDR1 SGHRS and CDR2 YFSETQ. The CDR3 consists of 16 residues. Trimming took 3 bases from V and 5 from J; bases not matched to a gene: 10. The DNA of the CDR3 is TGCGCCAGCAGCTCAGTTTCGGGGGGAAGAACCGGGGAGCTGTTTTTT. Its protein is CASSSVSGGRTGELFF.

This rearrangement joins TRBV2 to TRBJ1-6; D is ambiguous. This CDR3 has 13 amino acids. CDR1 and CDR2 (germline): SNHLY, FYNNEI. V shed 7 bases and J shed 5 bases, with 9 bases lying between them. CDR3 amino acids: CASKGDHNSPLHF. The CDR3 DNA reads TGTGCCAGCAAGGGCGATCATAATTCACCCCTCCACTTT.